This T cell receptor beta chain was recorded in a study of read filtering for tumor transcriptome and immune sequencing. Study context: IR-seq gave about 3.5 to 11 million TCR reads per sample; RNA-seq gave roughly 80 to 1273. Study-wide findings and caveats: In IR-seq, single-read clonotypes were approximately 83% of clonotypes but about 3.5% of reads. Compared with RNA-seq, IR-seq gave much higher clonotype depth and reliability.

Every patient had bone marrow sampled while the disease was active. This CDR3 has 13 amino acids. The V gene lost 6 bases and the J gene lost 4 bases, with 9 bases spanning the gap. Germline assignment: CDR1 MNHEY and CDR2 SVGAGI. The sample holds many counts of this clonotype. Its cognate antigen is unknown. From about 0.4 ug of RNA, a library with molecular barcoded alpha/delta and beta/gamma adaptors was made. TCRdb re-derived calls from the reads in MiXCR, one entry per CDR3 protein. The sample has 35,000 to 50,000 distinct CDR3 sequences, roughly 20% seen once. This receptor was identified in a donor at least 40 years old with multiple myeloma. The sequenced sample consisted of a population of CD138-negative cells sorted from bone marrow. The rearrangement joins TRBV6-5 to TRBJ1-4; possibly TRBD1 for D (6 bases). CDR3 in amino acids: CASRDRLNEKLFF. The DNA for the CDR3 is TGTGCCAGCAGGGACAGACTTAATGAAAAACTGTTTTTT.